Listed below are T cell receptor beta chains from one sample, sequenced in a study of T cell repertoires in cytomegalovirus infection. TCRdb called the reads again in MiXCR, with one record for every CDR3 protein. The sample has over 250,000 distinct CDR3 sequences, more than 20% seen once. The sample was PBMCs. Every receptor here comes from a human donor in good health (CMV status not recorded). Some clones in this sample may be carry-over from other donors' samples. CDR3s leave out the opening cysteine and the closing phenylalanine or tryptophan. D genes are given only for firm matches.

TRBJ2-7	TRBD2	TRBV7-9	ASSLLTSGTYEQY
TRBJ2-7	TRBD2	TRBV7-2	ASSLIHMGLAGAAWEQY
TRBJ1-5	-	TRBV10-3	AISESRGGNNQPQH
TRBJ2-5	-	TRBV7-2	ASSVTGQSQETQY
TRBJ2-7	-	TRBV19	ASSTSGTSSYEQY
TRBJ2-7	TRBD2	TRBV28	ASSSGISYEQY
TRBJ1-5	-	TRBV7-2	ASSLAGGRVYQPQH
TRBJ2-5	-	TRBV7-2	ASSINAGSETQY
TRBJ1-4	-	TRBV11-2	ASSLGSTNEKLF
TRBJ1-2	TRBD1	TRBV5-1	ASTVGTGLANYGYT
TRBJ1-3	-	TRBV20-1	SARDPGTAGNTIY
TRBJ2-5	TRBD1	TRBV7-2	ASSLGPQGLGETQY
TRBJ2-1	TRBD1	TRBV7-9	ASSDRQGHEQF
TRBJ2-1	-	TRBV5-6	ASSQPLGLRYNEQF
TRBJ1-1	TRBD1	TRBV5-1	ASSATDRGRNTEAF
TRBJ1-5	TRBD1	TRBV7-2	ASSSDRGMGNQPQH
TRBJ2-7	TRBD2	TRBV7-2	ASSPASGRMGHEQY
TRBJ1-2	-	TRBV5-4	ASSPDTNYGYT
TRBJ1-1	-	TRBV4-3	ASSQEPAVNTEAF
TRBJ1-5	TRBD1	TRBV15	ATSPMDRRQDWPQH
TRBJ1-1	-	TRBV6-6	ASSRDRGSAEAF
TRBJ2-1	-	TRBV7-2	ASSLSSQGSYNEQF
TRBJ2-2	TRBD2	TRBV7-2	ASSFLSGGQSGELF
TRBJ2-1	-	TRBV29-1	SVTRNNEQF
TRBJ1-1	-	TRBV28	ASRPNRDRTEAF
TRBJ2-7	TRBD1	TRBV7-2	ASSLAVTGIGEQY
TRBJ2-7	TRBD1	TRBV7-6	ASSWTGNEQY
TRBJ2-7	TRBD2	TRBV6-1	ASTPSGRAYEQY
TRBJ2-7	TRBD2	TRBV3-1	ASSLGLARSYEQY
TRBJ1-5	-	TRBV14	ASSQAGDSNQPQH
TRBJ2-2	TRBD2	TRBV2	ASSESSGSIAGELF
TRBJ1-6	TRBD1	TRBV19	ASRQGTNSPLH
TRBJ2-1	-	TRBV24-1	ATSDITGTSYNEQF
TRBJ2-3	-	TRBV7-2	ASSLGYSTDTQY
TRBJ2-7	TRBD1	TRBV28	ASTGQTSYEQY
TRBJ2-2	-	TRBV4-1	ASSPGGRAIGELF
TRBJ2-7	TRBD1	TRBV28	ASSLLGQGISEQY
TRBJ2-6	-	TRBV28	ASSSPSWANVLT
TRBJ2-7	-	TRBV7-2	ASSLELQVEQY
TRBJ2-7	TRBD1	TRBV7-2	ASSLKPGQDYEQY
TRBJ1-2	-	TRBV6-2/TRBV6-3	ASSVQGVYGYT
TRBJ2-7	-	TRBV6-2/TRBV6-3	ANTPPPTPLVWLYEQY
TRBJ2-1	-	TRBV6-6	ASSYSPAGSSYNEQF
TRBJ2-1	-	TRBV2	ASSEVGTGNEQF
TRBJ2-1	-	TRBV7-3	VSSLMGRNEQF
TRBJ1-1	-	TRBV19	ASSASDVNTEAF
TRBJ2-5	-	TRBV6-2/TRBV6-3	ASSYSETQY
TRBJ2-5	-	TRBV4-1	ASSLTDGETQY
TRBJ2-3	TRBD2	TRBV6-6	ASSKLAGASTDTQY
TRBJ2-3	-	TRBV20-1	SARDSTGPGDTQY
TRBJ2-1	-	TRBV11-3	ASSLWQYNEQF
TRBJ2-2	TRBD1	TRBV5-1	ASRRDSNTGELF
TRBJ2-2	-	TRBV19	ASRASLGVGELF
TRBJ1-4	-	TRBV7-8	ASSSDAIYRAEKLF
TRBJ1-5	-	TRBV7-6	ASSLMNSQPQH
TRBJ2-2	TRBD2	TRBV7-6	ASSFLAGGANTGELF
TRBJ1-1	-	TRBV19	ASSMPGLYAF
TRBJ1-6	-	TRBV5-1	ASSLEGFGVSTPLH
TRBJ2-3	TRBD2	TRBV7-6	ASRMTSGVTDTQY
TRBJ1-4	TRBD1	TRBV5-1	ASSLEGPGQGELF